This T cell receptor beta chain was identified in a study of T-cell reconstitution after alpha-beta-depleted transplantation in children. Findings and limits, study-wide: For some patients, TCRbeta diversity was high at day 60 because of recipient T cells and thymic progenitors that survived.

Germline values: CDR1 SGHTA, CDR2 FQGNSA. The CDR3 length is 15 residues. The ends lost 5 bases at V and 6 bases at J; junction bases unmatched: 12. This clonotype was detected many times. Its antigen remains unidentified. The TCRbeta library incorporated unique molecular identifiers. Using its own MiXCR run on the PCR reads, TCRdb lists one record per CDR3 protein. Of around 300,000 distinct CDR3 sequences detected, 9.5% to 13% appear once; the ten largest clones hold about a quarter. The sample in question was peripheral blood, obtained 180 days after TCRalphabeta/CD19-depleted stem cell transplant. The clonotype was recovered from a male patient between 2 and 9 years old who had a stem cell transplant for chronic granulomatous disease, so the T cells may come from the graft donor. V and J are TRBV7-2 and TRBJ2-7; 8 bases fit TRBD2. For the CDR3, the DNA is TGTGCCAGCAGCATCCTTGGGGCCGGGAGGGGCGAGCAGTACTTC. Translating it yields CASSILGAGRGEQYF.